This T cell receptor beta chain came from a study of shared clonotypes between healthy human individuals. Deletions cut 5 bases from V and 2 bases from J, with 12 bases between. The germline V gene encodes CDR1 SEHNR and CDR2 FQNEAQ (reference sequence). The CDR3 covers 14 residues. Assay: immunoSEQ multiplex PCR; the TCRdb copy retains only in-frame clones and omits some. The sample shows about 680,000 clones, about 90% of them seen only once. Naive CD8 cells were CD45RO-negative, positively selected for CCR7, excluding terminally differentiated effector memory CD45RA+ cells. Notes on the study in general: Despite large depth, rarefaction showed incomplete sorted-subset sequencing.

A note on this clone: Antigen unknown.

The chain combines TRBV7-9 with TRBJ2-5; unclear D gene. The TCR was taken from a man aged 25 to 45 in good health. Sequencing was performed on naive CD8+ T cells sorted from blood. As DNA, the CDR3 is TGTGCCAGCAGCCCCCCCCAGGAGCAAGAGACCCAGTACTTC. It yields the protein CASSPPQEQETQYF.